The 23 T cell receptor beta chains below were found in one sample sequenced in a study of blood T cell repertoires in COVID-19. Assay: immunoSEQ multiplex PCR; the TCRdb copy retains only in-frame clones and omits some. The sample contains about 34,000 clones, roughly 80% of which appear only once. Sequencing was done on a sample of peripheral blood. The receptors were gathered from a woman aged 55-70 years with acute or convalescent COVID-19.

Concerning this clone: At one boundary the junction diverges from the germline segment, which might be a read error. The chain combines TRBV19 with TRBJ1-2; no definite D call. The V gene's germline CDR1 is LNHDA and CDR2 SQIVND (reference sequence). The CDR3 contains 9 residues. As DNA, the CDR3 is TGTGCCAGTAGTAGGAGAATTCTCTTC. Translating gives CASSRRILF.

The chain joins TRBV7-2 to TRBJ2-7; D possibly corresponds to TRBD2 (5 bases). Between the trimmed V and J ends, which lost 1 base and 2 bases, there was a span of 9 bases. This CDR3 is built from 14 residues. CDR1 is SGHTA, CDR2 FQGNSA, per germline. CDR3 DNA: TGTGCCAGCAGCTTAGGGGGAGCAACCTACGAGCAGTACTTC. Encoded protein: CASSLGGATYEQYF. The full variable domain, its missing parts supplied by reference TRBV7-2 and TRBJ2-7, is GAGVSQSPSNKVTEKGKDVELRCDPISGHTALYWYRQSLGQGLEFLIYFQGNSAPDKSGLPSDRFSAERTGGSVSTLTIQRTQQEDSAVYLCASSLGGATYEQYFGPGTRLTVT.

V is TRBV6-5 and J is TRBJ2-1; D gene uncertain. The CDR3 is 13 residues long. The germline V gene encodes CDR1 MNHEY and CDR2 SVGAGI. Trimming took off 0 bases at V and 7 bases at J, with 7 bases between the two ends. Written as DNA, the CDR3 is TGTGCCAGCAGTTACTCCTATTCGAATGAGCAGTTCTTC. It translates to CASSYSYSNEQFF.

Only a few counts were recorded for this clone. In the same sample, other DNA sequences code for this CDR3. This chain uses TRBV7-8 with TRBJ1-3; weak D call: TRBD1 (6 bases). This CDR3 spans 13 amino acids. Germline V lookup: CDR1 SGHVS, CDR2 FQNEAQ. V shed 5 bases and J shed 4 bases, with 9 bases lying between them. CDR3 coding DNA: TGTGCCAGCAGCGCAGGACAGGGAAACACCATATATTTT. Protein sequence: CASSAGQGNTIYF.

This chain connects TRBV30 to TRBJ1-4, with D tentatively TRBD1 (6 bases). V was shortened by 5 bases and J by 12 bases, with 16 bases between the two germline ends. The length of the CDR3 is 12 residues. Germline V gene lookup returns CDR1 GTSNPN and CDR2 SVGIG (reference sequence). The CDR3: CAWGGQGRELFF. DNA for the CDR3: TGTGCCTGGGGGGGGCAGGGCCGAGAACTGTTTTTT. Variable domain in full (rest from reference TRBV30 and TRBJ1-4): SQTIHQWPATLVQPVGSPLSLECTVEGTSNPNLYWYRQAAGRGLQLLFYSVGIGQISSEVPQNLSASRPQDRQFILSSKKLLLSDSGFYLCAWGGQGRELFFGSGTQLSVL.

The chain combines TRBV10-1 with TRBJ2-7; D is possibly TRBD2 (5 bases). The germline V gene encodes CDR1 WNHNN and CDR2 SYGVQD (reference sequence). Trimming pared 3 bases from V and 0 bases from J, leaving 6 bases between. This CDR3 is 13 amino acids long. The CDR3 protein is CASSDGNSYEQYF. CDR3 nucleotides: TGCGCCAGCAGTGACGGGAACTCCTACGAGCAGTACTTC.

Only one count was recorded for this clone. The CDR3 sequence: CASSVITEGDTEAFF. In DNA, the CDR3 is TGTGCCAGCTCCGTCATAACAGAGGGGGACACTGAAGCTTTCTTT. The chain recombines TRBV18 with TRBJ1-1; D perhaps matches TRBD1 (6 bases). Trimming removed 6 bases at V and 3 bases at J, with 17 bases between. Germline V gives CDR1 KGHSH, CDR2 LQKENI. The CDR3 loop spans 15 amino acids.

The genes are TRBV29-1 and TRBJ1-2, with 7 bases fitting TRBD1. Losses at the gene ends were 7 bases for V and 4 bases for J; bases not matched to a gene: 12. CDR3 size: 14 residues. The germline V gene has CDR1 SQVTM and CDR2 ANQGSEA. DNA of the CDR3: TGCAGCGCTGTAACAGGGGTAGGAGGCTATGGCTACACCTTC. Amino acids: CSAVTGVGGYGYTF.

The rearrangement joins TRBV12-3 or TRBV12-4 to TRBJ2-1, with D perhaps TRBD1 (5 bases). The CDR3 spans 12 residues. V dropped 6 bases and J dropped 11 bases, with 14 bases sitting between them. This CDR3 is CASSKVGAQQFF. The CDR3, as DNA: TGTGCCAGCAGCAAAGTAGGGGCTCAGCAGTTCTTC.

The chain combines TRBV29-1 with TRBJ2-5, with TRBD2 as a possible D gene (6 bases). This CDR3 spans 14 amino acids. The V and J ends lost 1 base and 5 bases respectively, with 14 bases between them. The germline CDR1 and CDR2 sequences are SQVTM and ANQGSEA. DNA for the CDR3: TGCAGCGTTGAAGGGGCGATTGCGGGGGAGACCCAGTACTTC. Protein product: CSVEGAIAGETQYF.

This CDR3 is CASSLTGNYGYTF. CDR3 DNA sequence: TGTGCCAGCAGCTTGACAGGGAACTATGGCTACACCTTC. The V call is TRBV12-3 or TRBV12-4, the J call TRBJ1-2; the match to TRBD1 covers 7 bases. Trimming took 6 bases from V and 2 from J; bases not matched to a gene: 3. The CDR3 consists of 13 residues.

The V gene is TRBV16, the J gene TRBJ2-3, with TRBD1 matching 7 bases. Losses at the gene ends were 2 bases for V and 2 bases for J; bases not matched to a gene: 7. Germline values: CDR1 KGHSY, CDR2 FQNENV. The CDR3 runs to 16 residues. The CDR3 DNA is TGTGCCAGCAGCCAACTAGGGGGCAGCTTCACAGATACGCAGTATTTT. Protein: CASSQLGGSFTDTQYF.

The chain carries TRBV9 and TRBJ2-1, with 7 bases identical to TRBD2. V gave up 4 bases and J gave up 1 base; unmatched junction bases: 8. The CDR3 sequence is 16 residues long. Germline V gene lookup returns CDR1 SGDLS and CDR2 YYNGEE. For the CDR3, the DNA is TGTGCCAGCAGCCCCGGGCAGGGACTATCCTACAATGAGCAGTTCTTC. Its translation is CASSPGQGLSYNEQFF.

The chain carries TRBV5-6 and TRBJ2-5, with D hard to call. The V gene lost 0 bases and the J gene lost 5 bases, with 8 bases spanning the gap. This CDR3 is built from 13 residues. Germline CDR1 and CDR2: SGHDT and YYEEEE. This chain's CDR3 is CASSLVLSETQYF. CDR3 bases: TGTGCCAGCAGCTTGGTCTTATCCGAGACCCAGTACTTC.

Within the sample, this clone is medium-sized (0.01 to 0.1%). The chain recombines TRBV5-5 with TRBJ1-5; D not resolved. Germline CDR1 and CDR2: SGHKS and YYEKEE (reference sequence). This CDR3 is built from 15 residues. V lost 4 bases to trimming and J lost 6 bases, with 17 bases between them. The CDR3 reads CASSPVGRNGQPQHF. The CDR3, as DNA: TGTGCCAGCAGCCCCGTGGGGAGAAACGGTCAGCCCCAGCATTTT.

V gene TRBV3-1 (or the pseudogene TRBV3-2) combines with J gene TRBJ2-7, with 10 nucleotides matching TRBD1. This CDR3 comprises 14 residues. V was pared by 8 bases and J by 4 bases, with 8 bases of the junction left unmatched. CDR1 is LGHDT and CDR2 is YNNKEL in the germline V gene (reference sequence). CDR3 residues: CASGRQGAMYEQYF. The CDR3 bases are TGTGCCAGCGGAAGACAGGGGGCGATGTACGAGCAGTACTTC.

The table lists this clone with a few counts. The genes are TRBV5-5 and TRBJ1-1; no reliable D call. V was pared by 3 bases and J by 1 base, with 7 bases between. This CDR3 spans 13 amino acids. Germline CDR1 reads SGHKS; CDR2 reads YYEKEE (reference sequence). The CDR3 region is CASSSTGNTEAFF. DNA of the CDR3: TGTGCCAGCAGCTCGACTGGGAACACTGAAGCTTTCTTT.

The rearrangement joins TRBV5-1 to TRBJ1-2; 8 positions agree with TRBD1. Germline trimming cut 4 bases from V and 4 bases from J; bases unmatched to any gene: 12. Germline V CDR1 and CDR2: SGHRS, YFSETQ. The CDR3 totals 16 residues. The CDR3 DNA follows: TGCGCCAGCAGCCTTAACACCGGGACAGGAGCCTATGGCTACACCTTC. It yields the protein CASSLNTGTGAYGYTF.

The chain combines TRBV19 with TRBJ1-5; D ambiguous. From germline, CDR1 is LNHDA and CDR2 SQIVND (reference sequence). This CDR3 spans 13 amino acids. The V gene lost 7 bases and the J gene lost 4 bases, with 11 bases spanning the gap. CDR3 sequence reads: CASTLHENQPQHF. The CDR3 nucleotides read TGTGCCAGTACCCTGCACGAGAATCAGCCCCAGCATTTT. Filled out from reference TRBV19 and TRBJ1-5, the complete variable domain reads DGGITQSPKYLFRKEGQNVTLSCEQNLNHDAMYWYRQDPGQGLRLIYYSQIVNDFQKGDIAEGYSVSREKKESFPLTVTSAQKNPTAFYLCASTLHENQPQHFGDGTRLSIL.

The chain couples TRBV19 to TRBJ1-2; TRBD1 agrees at 11 bases. The CDR3 spans 15 residues. The V gene's germline CDR1 is LNHDA and CDR2 SQIVND (reference sequence). The trim removed 6 bases at V and 7 bases at J, leaving 10 bases unmatched. CDR3 protein: CASRVAGTGGFGYTF. The CDR3 DNA reads TGTGCCAGTAGGGTTGCCGGGACAGGGGGTTTTGGCTACACCTTC.

This clone showed up just a few times. This chain links TRBV16 with TRBJ2-7; TRBD2 might be the D (6 bases). CDR3 length equals 13 residues. The germline V gene has CDR1 KGHSY and CDR2 FQNENV. V was cut by 0 bases and J by 7 bases, with 10 bases left in between. The CDR3 loop is CASSQSIGTEQYF. In nucleotides, the CDR3 is TGTGCCAGCAGCCAATCGATCGGGACTGAGCAGTACTTC.

The chain recombines TRBV10-3 with TRBJ1-4; no reliable D call. Germline V gene data show CDR1 as ENHRY and CDR2 as SYGVKD. Trimming cost V 0 bases and J 7 bases, with 15 bases left between them. The CDR3 is 16 residues long. In DNA form, the CDR3 reads TGTGCCATCAGTGAGTCGATTGGAGGGAATAGTGAAAAACTGTTTTTT. This encodes CAISESIGGNSEKLFF.

The chain links TRBV29-1 to TRBJ2-7; 9 bases fit TRBD1. The CDR3 length is 12 residues. The trim removed 4 bases at V and 4 bases at J, leaving 2 bases unmatched. CDR1 is SQVTM and CDR2 is ANQGSEA in the germline V gene. CDR3 amino acids: CSVVTGGYEQYF. CDR3 in DNA: TGCAGCGTTGTGACAGGGGGGTACGAGCAGTACTTC.